This section outlines one T cell receptor beta chain sequence together with its context. Its antigen is still unknown. Reverse transcription of roughly 0.45 to 1 ug RNA was performed with random hexamers. TCRdb re-called the immunoSEQ multiplex PCR reads through MiXCR, storing one row per CDR3 protein. The table shows about 81,000 distinct CDR3 sequences, with over 85% occurring only once. This sample was taken from a study of CD8 T cells in Susac syndrome. Study outcomes and limitations: Within total CD8+ repertoires, 15 to 20 Susac-specific public clones were found, and within CD8+ TEMRA repertoires, five.

The CDR3 spans 17 residues. Germline trimming cut 10 bases from V and 7 bases from J; bases unmatched to any gene: 21. Germline assignment: CDR1 LNHDA and CDR2 SQIVND (reference sequence). TEMRA cells were FACS-enriched, while CD8+ and CD4+ T cells were negatively isolated. The sample consisted of CD8+ T cells from PBMCs. This TCR derives from a human donor with Susac syndrome. The genes are TRBV19 and TRBJ2-1, with 8 bases fitting TRBD2. The DNA of the CDR3 is TGTGCCACCCAGTCGAGGATAGCGGGACTCGGCTCTAATGAGCAGTTCTTC. Protein: CATQSRIAGLGSNEQFF.